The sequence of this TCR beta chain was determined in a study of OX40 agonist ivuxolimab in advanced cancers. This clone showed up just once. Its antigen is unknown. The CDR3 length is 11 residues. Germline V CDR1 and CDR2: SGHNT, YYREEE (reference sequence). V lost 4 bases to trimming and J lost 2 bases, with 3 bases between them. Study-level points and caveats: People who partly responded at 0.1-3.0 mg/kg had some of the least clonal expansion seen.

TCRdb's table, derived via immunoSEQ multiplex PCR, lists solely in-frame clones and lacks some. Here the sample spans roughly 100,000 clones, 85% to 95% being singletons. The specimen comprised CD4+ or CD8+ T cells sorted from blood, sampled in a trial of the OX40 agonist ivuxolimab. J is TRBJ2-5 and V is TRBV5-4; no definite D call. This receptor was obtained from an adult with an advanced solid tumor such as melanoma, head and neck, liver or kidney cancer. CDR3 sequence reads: CASSAQETQYF. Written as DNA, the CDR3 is TGTGCCAGCAGCGCTCAAGAGACCCAGTACTTC.